This T cell receptor beta chain was retrieved from a study of blood T cell repertoires in COVID-19. Authors' data handling: Amplification from reference gene primers served as the basis for estimated nucleated cell counts. TCRdb's table, derived via immunoSEQ multiplex PCR, lists solely in-frame clones and lacks some. The V and J calls and clone size come from that table; D and trimming were worked out from the DNA. The table lists fewer than 400,000 clones, roughly 85% of them singletons. The length of the CDR3 is 16 residues. Losses at the gene ends were 2 bases for V and 7 bases for J; bases not matched to a gene: 12. The germline CDR1 and CDR2 sequences are GTSNPN and SVGIG (reference sequence).

The chain has TRBV30 and TRBJ2-3, with 10 positions matching TRBD1. The clonotype was recovered from a woman under 40 who had been exposed to COVID-19. The sequenced sample was PBMCs or T cells enriched from blood (not recorded which). The CDR3 protein is CAWSPTGTGERNTQYF. CDR3 nucleotide sequence: TGTGCCTGGAGTCCCACAGGGACAGGGGAGAGGAATACGCAGTATTTT. Full variable domain (remainder filled in from reference TRBV30 and TRBJ2-3): SQTIHQWPATLVQPVGSPLSLECTVEGTSNPNLYWYRQAAGRGLQLLFYSVGIGQISSEVPQNLSASRPQDRQFILSSKKLLLSDSGFYLCAWSPTGTGERNTQYFGPGTRLTVL.